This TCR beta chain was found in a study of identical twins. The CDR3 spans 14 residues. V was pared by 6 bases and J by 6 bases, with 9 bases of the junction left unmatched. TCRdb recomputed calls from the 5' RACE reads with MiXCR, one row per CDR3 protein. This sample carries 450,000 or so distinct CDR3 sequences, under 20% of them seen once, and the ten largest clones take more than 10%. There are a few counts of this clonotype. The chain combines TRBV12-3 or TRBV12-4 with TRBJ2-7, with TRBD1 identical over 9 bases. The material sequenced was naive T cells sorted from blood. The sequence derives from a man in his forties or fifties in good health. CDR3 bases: TGTGCCAGCAGCTTCGGGACAGGGCCGTCCGAGCAGTACTTC. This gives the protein CASSFGTGPSEQYF.